This TCR beta chain was captured by sequencing in a study of Ad26.COV2.S vaccination and SARS-CoV-2 variants. Study at large: By the intramuscular route, Ad26.COV2.S was given once, or twice 56 days apart.

This CDR3 comprises 15 residues. Per germline, CDR1 SGHRS and CDR2 YFSETQ. V was shortened by 7 bases and J by 3 bases, with 16 bases between the two germline ends. TCRdb's table, derived via immunoSEQ multiplex PCR, lists solely in-frame clones and lacks some. The profile shows about 320,000 clones, about 82% of them singletons. Treatment of the sample: around 19 received Ad26.COV2.S at low or high dose, single or two shots; several received placebo; per-sample allocation not given. Samples analyzed were those drawn on day 63 after the first vaccine or placebo injection. J is TRBJ1-4 and V is TRBV5-1; D uncertain. The sequencing used peripheral blood, collected in a trial of Ad26.COV2.S vaccine versus placebo. The TCR was taken from a person aged 18-65 years who received the Ad26.COV2.S COVID-19 vaccine or a placebo. CDR3 sequence reads: CASQGSTYANEKLFF. In DNA, the CDR3 is TGCGCCAGCCAAGGGTCGACCTATGCTAATGAAAAACTGTTTTTT.